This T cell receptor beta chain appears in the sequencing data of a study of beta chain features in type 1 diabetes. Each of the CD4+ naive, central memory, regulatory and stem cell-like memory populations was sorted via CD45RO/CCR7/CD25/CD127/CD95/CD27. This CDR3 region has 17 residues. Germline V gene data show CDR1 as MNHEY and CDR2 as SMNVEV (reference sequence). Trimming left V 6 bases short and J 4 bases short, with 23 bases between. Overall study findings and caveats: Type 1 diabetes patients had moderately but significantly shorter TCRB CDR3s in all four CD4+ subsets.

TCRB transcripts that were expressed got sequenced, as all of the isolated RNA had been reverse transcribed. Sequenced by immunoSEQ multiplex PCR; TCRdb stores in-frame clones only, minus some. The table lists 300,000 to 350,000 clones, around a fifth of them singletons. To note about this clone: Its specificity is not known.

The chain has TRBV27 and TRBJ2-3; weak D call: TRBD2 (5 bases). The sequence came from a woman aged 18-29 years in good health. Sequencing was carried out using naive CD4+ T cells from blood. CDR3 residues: CASSQRRVTGWADTQYF. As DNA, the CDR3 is TGTGCCAGCAGCCAACGCCGGGTGACGGGGTGGGCAGATACGCAGTATTTT.